This T cell receptor beta chain is drawn from a study of T cell responses to AZD1222 COVID-19 vaccine. This CDR3 has 13 residues. V was pared by 1 base and J by 7 bases, with 11 bases between. Germline V CDR1 and CDR2: SGDLS, YYNGEE. Libraries were prepared by immunoSEQ multiplex PCR; TCRdb keeps only in-frame clonotypes and omits some of them. The data show tens of thousands of clones, around 90% seen once. The TCR sequence derives from an adult in good health. The gene calls are TRBV9 and TRBJ1-2; D call uncertain. Sequencing used peripheral blood, obtained on day 0 of AZD1222 vaccination. The chain's CDR3 is CASSVLGKGGYTF. CDR3 bases: TGTGCCAGCAGCGTACTGGGGAAGGGTGGCTACACCTTC.